The rows below give T cell receptor beta chains drawn from one sample of a study of T-cell reconstitution after alpha-beta-depleted transplantation in children. TCRdb reprocessed the PCR reads via MiXCR and lists one record per CDR3 protein. The sample consists of some 460,000 distinct CDR3 sequences, 15% to 20% of them appearing once. This sample comprised PBMCs, mostly from graft donor cells, obtained 360 days after TCRalphabeta/CD19-depleted stem cell transplant. These receptors all come from a boy in the first two years of life who had a stem cell transplant for Wiskott-Aldrich syndrome, so the T cells may come from the graft donor. Both conserved end residues are part of each CDR3. The D gene is left open where the match is weak. Not every row has a clone size; where given, it reads once, few, many or a size class.

TRBJ2-5 | . | . | TRBV7-2 | CASSLGGVVQETQYF | TGTGCCAGCAGCTTAGGGGGGGTCGTCCAAGAGACCCAGTACTTC
TRBJ2-2 | . | TRBD1 | TRBV6-2/TRBV6-3 | CASSYPGGMTGELFF | TGTGCCAGCAGTTACCCAGGGGGTATGACCGGGGAGCTGTTTTTT
TRBJ2-4 | . | . | TRBV12-3/TRBV12-4 | CASSSQTWIQYF | TGTGCCAGCAGCTCCCAGACTTGGATTCAGTACTTC
TRBJ2-1 | once | TRBD1 | TRBV5-1 | CASSLLTGGKYEQFF | TGCGCCAGCAGCTTGTTGACAGGGGGCAAATATGAGCAGTTCTTC
TRBJ2-1 | few | . | TRBV20-1 | CSAGGQGEQFF | TGCAGTGCTGGCGGTCAGGGTGAGCAGTTCTTC
TRBJ2-3 | few | . | TRBV20-1 | CSAYGDTQYF | TGCAGTGCATACGGTGATACGCAGTATTTT
TRBJ2-1 | few | . | TRBV6-5 | CASSYEVGPYNEQFF | TGTGCCAGCAGTTACGAGGTGGGGCCCTACAATGAGCAGTTCTTC
TRBJ2-6 | few | . | TRBV2 | CASSLSAGQVLSGANVLTF | TGTGCCAGCAGTCTTTCAGCGGGACAGGTATTATCTGGGGCCAACGTCCTGACTTTC
TRBJ2-5 | . | TRBD2 | TRBV10-2 | CASSAIAGRETQYF | TGCGCCAGCAGTGCTATAGCGGGACGGGAGACCCAGTACTTC
TRBJ2-1 | . | . | TRBV10-3 | CAIKRGGTYNEQFF | TGTGCCATCAAAAGGGGCGGGACCTACAATGAGCAGTTCTTC
TRBJ2-4 | few | TRBD2 | TRBV5-1 | CASSVGLAGKIRNIQYF | TGCGCCAGCAGCGTCGGACTAGCGGGAAAAATACGAAACATTCAGTACTTC
TRBJ2-7 | few | TRBD1 | TRBV7-6 | CASSLSRQGHYEQYF | TGTGCCAGCAGCTTAAGCAGACAGGGCCACTACGAGCAGTACTTC
TRBJ2-2 | . | . | TRBV24-1 | CATSDTSTGELFF | TGTGCCACCAGTGACACTAGCACCGGGGAGCTGTTTTTT
TRBJ2-1 | many | . | TRBV7-2 | CASSRASVSQFF | TGTGCCAGCAGCCGAGCCTCAGTGAGTCAGTTCTTC
TRBJ1-1 | many | . | TRBV5-1 | CASSLGPGAEAFF | TGCGCCAGCAGCTTGGGACCGGGCGCTGAAGCTTTCTTT
TRBJ2-2 | . | . | TRBV7-2 | CASSASGTPIYEQYFGPGTGELFF | .
TRBJ1-5 | . | . | TRBV2 | CASSDHLMLGGNQPQHF | TGTGCCAGCAGTGATCATTTGATGTTAGGGGGCAATCAGCCCCAGCATTTT
TRBJ2-5 | few | . | TRBV7-2 | CASSLVRGEETQYF | TGTGCCAGCAGCTTAGTACGTGGGGAAGAGACCCAGTACTTC
TRBJ2-2 | few | . | TRBV6-5 | CASSYSGLSGELFF | TGTGCCAGCAGTTACTCGGGGCTTAGCGGGGAGCTGTTTTTT
TRBJ2-4 | many | TRBD2 | TRBV12-3/TRBV12-4 | CASRSGRAADIQYF | TGTGCCAGCAGGAGCGGGAGGGCCGCAGACATTCAGTACTTC
TRBJ2-6 | . | . | TRBV4-1 | CASSQPRETGANVLTF | TGCGCCAGCAGCCAGCCAAGGGAAACTGGGGCCAACGTCCTGACTTTC
TRBJ2-3 | . | TRBD1 | TRBV20-1 | CSARTGTPIDTQYF | TGCAGTGCTAGGACAGGGACCCCCATAGATACGCAGTATTTT
TRBJ2-1 | few | TRBD1 | TRBV24-1 | CATSDQPRDRAYNEQFF | TGTGCCACCAGTGATCAGCCCCGGGACAGGGCCTACAATGAGCAGTTCTTC
TRBJ2-1 | once | . | TRBV12-3/TRBV12-4 | CASSLKTKGGGTHNEQFF | TGTGCCAGCAGTTTAAAGACTAAAGGGGGGGGGACACACAATGAGCAGTTCTTC
TRBJ2-5 | few | TRBD1 | TRBV24-1 | CATSDWTTGGVETQYF | TGTGCCACCAGTGATTGGACTACAGGGGGCGTAGAGACCCAGTACTTC
TRBJ2-7 | . | . | TRBV5-1 | CASSLEGATPYEQYF | TGCGCCAGCAGCTTGGAGGGAGCTACTCCCTACGAGCAGTACTTC
TRBJ2-5 | few | . | TRBV4-3 | CASSQDRGRTQYF | TGCGCCAGCAGCCAAGATAGGGGAAGGACCCAGTACTTC
TRBJ2-1 | . | TRBD1 | TRBV25-1 | CASSLNWGQADYNEQFF | TGTGCCAGCTCCCTGAATTGGGGACAGGCCGACTACAATGAGCAGTTCTTC
TRBJ2-3 | few | TRBD2 | TRBV6-2/TRBV6-3 | CASSYLAGGRTDTQYF | TGTGCCAGCAGTTATCTAGCGGGAGGCCGCACAGATACGCAGTATTTT
TRBJ2-7 | . | TRBD1 | TRBV12-3/TRBV12-4 | CASSLLGQGDEQYF | TGTGCCAGCAGTTTATTGGGACAGGGAGACGAGCAGTACTTC
TRBJ1-1 | . | . | TRBV24-1 | CATSDFGRTEAFF | TGTGCCACCAGTGATTTTGGCAGGACTGAAGCTTTCTTT
TRBJ2-1 | few | TRBD2 | TRBV18 | CASSLSGSNYNEQFF | TGTGCCAGCTCACTTAGCGGGAGCAACTACAATGAGCAGTTCTTC
TRBJ2-7 | . | TRBD1 | TRBV27 | CASNLGQEASEQYF | TGTGCCAGCAACCTAGGACAGGAAGCGTCCGAGCAGTACTTC
TRBJ2-5 | few | . | TRBV5-1 | CASSARLDGGETQYF | TGCGCCAGCAGCGCTCGACTAGACGGAGGAGAGACCCAGTACTTC
TRBJ2-2 | . | . | TRBV7-9 | CASSFASAPNTGELFF | TGTGCCAGCAGCTTCGCTAGCGCACCGAACACCGGGGAGCTGTTTTTT
TRBJ2-1 | few | . | TRBV18 | CASSLSTVASEQFF | TGTGCCAGCTCACTCTCGACAGTTGCATCCGAGCAGTTCTTC
TRBJ2-3 | few | TRBD1 | TRBV27 | CASSLRWTGGGTDTQYF | TGTGCCAGCAGTTTAAGGTGGACAGGGGGAGGCACAGATACGCAGTATTTT
TRBJ2-4 | few | . | TRBV7-9 | CATSNTGQLAKNIQYF | TGTGCCACTTCTAACACAGGGCAGCTAGCCAAAAACATTCAGTACTTC
TRBJ2-7 | . | . | TRBV27 | CASSRFWTPSSYEQYF | TGTGCCAGCAGCCGTTTTTGGACTCCGAGCTCCTACGAGCAGTACTTC
TRBJ2-3 | few | . | TRBV7-9 | CASSLAETDTQYF | TGTGCCAGCAGCTTAGCAGAGACAGATACGCAGTATTTT
TRBJ2-7 | . | . | TRBV7-9 | CASSRFLPYEQYF | TGTGCCAGCAGCCGTTTTCTTCCGTACGAGCAGTACTTC
TRBJ1-1 | . | . | TRBV27 | CASSLLGAWNTEAFF | TGTGCCAGCAGTTTATTAGGCGCCTGGAACACTGAAGCTTTCTTT
TRBJ2-7 | few | TRBD1 | TRBV6-2/TRBV6-3 | CASRRTGGSEQYF | TGTGCCAGCAGGAGGACAGGGGGTAGCGAGCAGTACTTC
TRBJ2-7 | many | . | TRBV6-5 | CASSYSSSYEQYF | TGTGCCAGCAGCTATAGCAGCTCCTACGAGCAGTACTTC
TRBJ2-7 | few | . | TRBV28 | CASSLLRIQRDEQYF | TGTGCCAGCAGTTTATTACGGATCCAAAGGGACGAGCAGTACTTC
TRBJ2-7 | . | . | TRBV28 | CASCSIGRGSTYEQYF | TGTGCCAGCTGTAGTATTGGAAGAGGAAGCACTTACGAGCAGTACTTC
TRBJ1-5 | few | . | TRBV24-1 | CATSDLHGSNQPQHF | TGTGCCACCAGTGATTTACACGGGAGCAATCAGCCCCAGCATTTT
TRBJ2-5 | . | . | TRBV5-1 | CASSLKGKETQYF | TGCGCCAGCAGCTTGAAGGGAAAGGAGACCCAGTACTTC
TRBJ2-7 | few | TRBD1 | TRBV12-3/TRBV12-4 | CASSLQGASYF | TGTGCCAGCAGCCTACAGGGGGCTTCGTACTTC